A selection of T cell receptor beta chains follows, all from one sample in a study of cytomegalovirus exposure and HLA in healthy donors. Data came from immunoSEQ multiplex PCR; TCRdb stores just in-frame clones and leaves some out. The top ten hold roughly 10% of the sample, which has about 140,000 clones, 70% to 80% seen once. Sequenced: PBMCs. The receptors come from a woman between 50 and 59 years old in good health and CMV-seropositive. The CDR3 runs from the conserved cysteine through the conserved F or W. Only some rows state a clone size, as once, few, many or a class for expanded clones.

clone size,V gene,CDR3 protein
few,TRBV28,CASSSSGQGKNEQFF
NA,TRBV5-1,CASSFDSRVQVEAFF
NA,TRBV9,CASSETTGFGEQFF
NA,TRBV6-5,CASSYSSVRGNTEAFF
once,TRBV27,CASSSIAGGPGEQFF
few,TRBV5-6,CASSPLDTAVLTYEQYF
few,TRBV7-2,CASSSLAGEETQYF
few,TRBV5-3,CARIGWASGGEETQYF
NA,TRBV18,CASSLTGTVNEKLFF
NA,TRBV7-2,CASSLAGRVDTQYF
NA,TRBV6-4,CASTSNSNQPQHF
NA,TRBV7-7,CASSLGRSYEQYF
NA,TRBV4-1,CASSRLGRNEQFF
NA,TRBV18,CASSQEMGRGHNEQFF
NA,TRBV5-1,CATQRTGSNEQFF
NA,TRBV28,CASSPGTASIEQYF
NA,TRBV5-1,CASSSLGGLEQYF
NA,TRBV5-1,CASSLTGQEDTQYF
once,TRBV4-3,CASSQDVYGGGESGELFF
NA,TRBV7-8,CASSLVQINYGYTF
NA,TRBV6-5,CASSWRGPGNTIYF